A single sample is the source of the 5 T cell receptor beta chains below, sequenced in a study of memory CD4+ T cells and cytomegalovirus serostatus. TCRdb keeps only in-frame clones here, not all; method: immunoSEQ multiplex PCR. The sample shows over 40,000 clones, roughly 74% of them seen only once. The sort gate was single viable CD3+CD4+CD8-CD45RO+ cells for memory CD4+ T cells. Sequencing used memory CD4+ T cells from blood. The source is an adult in good health and CMV-seropositive.

The rearrangement links TRBV6-1 to TRBJ1-1, with D possibly matching TRBD1 (5 bases). Germline CDR1 and CDR2: MNHNS and SASEGT. The CDR3 spans 13 residues. The V gene lost 6 bases and the J gene lost 5 bases, with 13 bases spanning the gap. Here the CDR3 DNA reads TGTGCCAGCAGATTCCAGGGTAGAACTGAAGCTTTCTTT. This codes for CASRFQGRTEAFF.

The chain has TRBV27 and TRBJ2-7; D is undetermined. The CDR3 is 13 amino acids. The V end was cut by 1 base, the J end by 7 bases, with 11 bases between. CDR1 is MNHEY, CDR2 SMNVEV, per germline (reference sequence). The DNA for the CDR3 is TGTGCCAGCAGTTTATTGGCCGAGGATGAGCAGTACTTC. It codes for CASSLLAEDEQYF.

This rearrangement joins TRBV7-3 to TRBJ1-1; D gene ambiguous. Germline V CDR1 and CDR2: SGHTA, FQGTGA. With 0 bases removed from V and 11 bases from J, the gap between germline ends came to 13 bases. CDR3 size: 13 residues. The CDR3 region is CASSLTFSGIAFF. CDR3 nucleotide sequence: TGTGCCAGCAGCTTAACCTTCTCTGGTATTGCTTTCTTT.

This clone was recorded a few times. The rearrangement uses TRBV11-3 and TRBJ2-7; TRBD2 is a possible D gene (6 bases). The length of the CDR3 is 16 residues. Per germline, CDR1 SGHNT and CDR2 YENEEA. Deletions cut 1 base from V and 2 bases from J, with 15 bases between. CDR3 nucleotides: TGTGCCAGCAGCTTAGCGTCGGAGGGAGGCACCTACGAGCAGTACTTC. This translates into CASSLASEGGTYEQYF.

This chain uses TRBV18 with TRBJ1-6; unclear D gene. V lost 4 bases and J lost 5, with 12 bases in between. Germline loops: CDR1 KGHSH, CDR2 LQKENI. The length of the CDR3 is 15 residues. The CDR3 DNA sequence: TGTGCCAGCTCACTGAGACGGGAGGATAATTCACCCCTCCACTTT. Its translation: CASSLRREDNSPLHF.